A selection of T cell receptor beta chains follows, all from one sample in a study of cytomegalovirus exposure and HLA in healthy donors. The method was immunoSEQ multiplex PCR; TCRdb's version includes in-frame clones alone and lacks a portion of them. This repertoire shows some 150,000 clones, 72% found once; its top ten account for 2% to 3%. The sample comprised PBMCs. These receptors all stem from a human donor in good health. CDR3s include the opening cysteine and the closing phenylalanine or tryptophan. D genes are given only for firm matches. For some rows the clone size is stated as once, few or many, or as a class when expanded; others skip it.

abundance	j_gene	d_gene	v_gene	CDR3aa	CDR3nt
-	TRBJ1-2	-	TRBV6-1	CASSESQGFYGYTF	TGTGCCAGCAGTGAATCGCAGGGATTTTATGGCTACACCTTC
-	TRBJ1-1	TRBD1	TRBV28	CASSFGDSRTEAFF	TGTGCCAGCAGTTTCGGGGACAGTCGCACTGAAGCTTTCTTT
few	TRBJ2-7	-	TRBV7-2	CASTQTGTYEQYF	TGTGCCAGCACCCAGACAGGAACCTACGAGCAGTACTTC
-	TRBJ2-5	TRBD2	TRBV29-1	CSVEWQRGKRETQYF	TGCAGCGTTGAATGGCAGCGGGGGAAGAGAGAGACCCAGTACTTC
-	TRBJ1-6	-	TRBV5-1	CASSVRTGRDSPLHF	TGCGCCAGCAGCGTCCGGACTGGGCGGGATTCACCCCTCCACTTT
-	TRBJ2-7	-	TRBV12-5	CASGATGTFSSYEQYF	TGTGCTAGTGGGGCGACCGGGACATTCAGTAGCTACGAGCAGTACTTC
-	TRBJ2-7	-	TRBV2	CASRTISTGEQYF	TGTGCCAGCAGGACGATATCGACGGGCGAGCAGTACTTC
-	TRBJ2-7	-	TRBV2	CASSVRRSSYEQYF	TGTGCCAGCAGTGTGAGACGGAGCTCCTACGAGCAGTACTTC
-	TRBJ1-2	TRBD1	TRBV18	CASSLGQAYGYTF	TGTGCCAGCTCACTGGGACAGGCCTATGGCTACACCTTC
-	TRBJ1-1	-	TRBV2	CASSEGPGDLNTEAFF	TGTGCCAGCAGTGAAGGGCCGGGGGACTTGAACACTGAAGCTTTCTTT
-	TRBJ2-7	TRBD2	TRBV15	CATSPRGGPYEQYF	TGTGCCACCAGCCCCCGGGGAGGGCCCTACGAGCAGTACTTC
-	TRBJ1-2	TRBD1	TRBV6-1	CASSTGANYGYTF	TGTGCCAGCAGTACAGGGGCTAACTATGGCTACACCTTC
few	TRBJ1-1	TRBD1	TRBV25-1	CASRGGQGGTEAFF	TGTGCCAGCAGGGGGGGACAGGGCGGCACTGAAGCTTTCTTT
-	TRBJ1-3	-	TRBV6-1	CASSEGVSGNTIYF	TGTGCCAGCAGTGAAGGAGTCTCTGGAAACACCATATATTTT